This section outlines one T cell receptor (beta chain) sequence together with its context. Its antigen is unknown. These data originate in a study of blood T cells in healthy people across ages. General study results and limits: Naive T cell percentage and TCR beta diversity correlated strongly.

Primers used in a second PCR of about 7 to 12 cycles were a sample-barcoded 5' primer and a J-beta primer mix. In TCRdb, the 5' RACE reads were re-called with MiXCR into one record per CDR3 protein. The repertoire holds roughly 1,800,000 distinct CDR3 sequences, with less than 50% as singletons. The ends were cut back, 1 base at V and 6 bases at J, with 13 bases in the middle. CDR3 length: 15 amino acids. This clonotype originated in a woman between 35 and 50 years old in good health. V is TRBV12-3 or TRBV12-4 and J is TRBJ1-5, with D uncertain. Material for sequencing was blood. The CDR3 DNA reads as TGTGCCAGCAGTTTAGGTCGGGGAAGAGGTCAGCCCCAGCATTTT. This codes for CASSLGRGRGQPQHF.